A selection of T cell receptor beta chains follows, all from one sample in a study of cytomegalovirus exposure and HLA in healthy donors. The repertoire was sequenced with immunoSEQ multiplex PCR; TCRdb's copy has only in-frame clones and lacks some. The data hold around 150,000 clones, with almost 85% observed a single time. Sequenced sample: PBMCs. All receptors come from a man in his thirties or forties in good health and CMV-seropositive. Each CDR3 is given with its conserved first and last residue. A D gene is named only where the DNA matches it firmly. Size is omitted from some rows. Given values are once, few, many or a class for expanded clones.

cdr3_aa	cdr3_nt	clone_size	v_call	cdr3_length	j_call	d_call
CASSLGALGGNEQFF	TGTGCCAGCAGTTTAGGGGCCCTAGGCGGCAATGAGCAGTTCTTC	NA	TRBV6-4	15	TRBJ2-1	NA
CASSVVPGVLYEQYF	TGTGCCAGCAGCGTAGTACCGGGGGTCCTCTACGAGCAGTACTTC	many	TRBV9	15	TRBJ2-7	NA
CASSTGVGEAFF	TGTGCCAGCAGTACAGGGGTAGGTGAAGCTTTCTTT	NA	TRBV6-6	12	TRBJ1-1	TRBD1
CASSVGPGGQVNTEAFF	TGTGCCAGCAGCGTAGGGCCCGGGGGGCAGGTGAACACTGAAGCTTTCTTT	NA	TRBV9	17	TRBJ1-1	NA
CASILGQGGRPQHF	TGTGCCAGCATCCTAGGACAGGGCGGTAGGCCCCAGCATTTT	NA	TRBV2	14	TRBJ1-5	TRBD1
CASSISRDRDNYGYTF	TGTGCCAGTAGTATAAGTAGGGACAGGGATAACTATGGCTACACCTTC	NA	TRBV19	16	TRBJ1-2	TRBD1
CASSLGQGVGNTIYF	TGCGCCAGCAGCCTCGGACAGGGGGTCGGAAACACCATATATTTT	NA	TRBV5-1	15	TRBJ1-3	TRBD1
CASSEGPYEQYF	TGTGCCAGCAGTGAAGGGCCTTACGAGCAGTACTTC	NA	TRBV6-1	12	TRBJ2-7	NA
CASSQENPAGGGGELFF	TGTGCCAGCAGCCAAGAGAACCCAGCGGGGGGCGGCGGGGAGCTGTTTTTT	NA	TRBV4-2	17	TRBJ2-2	TRBD2
CASSSSPGGWNTQYF	TGTGCCAGCAGCTCGTCCCCGGGGGGGTGGAATACGCAGTATTTT	NA	TRBV7-6	15	TRBJ2-3	TRBD2
CASSEVLTGYNSPLHF	TGTGCCAGCAGTGAGGTGTTGACGGGATATAATTCACCCCTCCACTTT	NA	TRBV2	16	TRBJ1-6	NA
CATSRGTGQGIIWRTGELFF	TGTGCCACCAGCAGGGGCACGGGACAGGGGATCATCTGGCGCACCGGGGAGCTGTTTTTT	NA	TRBV15	20	TRBJ2-2	TRBD1
CASSLAGQGIGKQYF	TGTGCCAGCAGCCTGGCCGGACAGGGGATTGGCAAGCAGTACTTC	NA	TRBV7-9	15	TRBJ2-7	TRBD1
CASSDSPGQGSNEQFF	TGTGCCAGCAGTGACTCGCCGGGACAGGGCTCCAATGAGCAGTTCTTC	NA	TRBV6-4	16	TRBJ2-1	TRBD1
CASSPPGQIYGYTF	TGTGCCAGCAGCCCCCCAGGACAAATCTATGGCTACACCTTC	NA	TRBV7-2	14	TRBJ1-2	NA
CATTGTGYGYTF	TGTGCCACAACCGGGACAGGGTATGGCTACACCTTC	NA	TRBV6-1	12	TRBJ1-2	TRBD1
CSASGTSGGNEQFF	TGCAGCGCTTCCGGGACTAGCGGAGGCAATGAGCAGTTCTTC	NA	TRBV29-1	14	TRBJ2-1	TRBD2
CASSFDSTPEKLFF	TGTGCCAGCAGCTTTGACAGCACCCCTGAAAAACTGTTTTTT	NA	TRBV5-8	14	TRBJ1-4	NA
CASSLDGGSVTQYF	TGTGCCAGCAGCTTGGATGGCGGGAGTGTTACGCAGTATTTT	NA	TRBV5-4	14	TRBJ2-3	TRBD2
CASRQGNGEKLFF	TGCGCCAGCAGACAGGGAAATGGCGAAAAACTGTTTTTT	NA	TRBV5-1	13	TRBJ1-4	NA
CASSQVPGTEAFF	TGCGCCAGCAGCCAAGTCCCCGGCACTGAAGCTTTCTTT	NA	TRBV4-1	13	TRBJ1-1	NA
CASSFFGKAMNTEAFF	TGTGCCAGCAGCTTCTTCGGGAAAGCCATGAACACTGAAGCTTTCTTT	NA	TRBV5-6	16	TRBJ1-1	NA
CASSKAGGADTQYF	TGTGCCAGCAGTAAAGCGGGAGGGGCAGATACGCAGTATTTT	NA	TRBV28	14	TRBJ2-3	TRBD2
CASSLRWGDDGYTF	TGCGCCAGCAGCTTGCGATGGGGGGATGACGGCTACACCTTC	NA	TRBV5-1	14	TRBJ1-2	NA
CASSPAGDQETQYF	TGCGCCAGCAGCCCGGCGGGGGATCAAGAGACCCAGTACTTC	NA	TRBV5-1	14	TRBJ2-5	TRBD2
CVSSPSWGVDSPLHF	TGTGTCAGCAGTCCCTCTTGGGGGGTCGATTCACCCCTCCACTTT	NA	TRBV27	15	TRBJ1-6	NA
CTSSQDLQPNTGELFF	TGCACCAGCAGCCAAGATCTACAGCCCAACACCGGGGAGCTGTTTTTT	NA	TRBV1	16	TRBJ2-2	NA
CARGGYQETQYF	TGTGCTAGGGGGGGGTACCAAGAGACCCAGTACTTC	NA	TRBV12-5	12	TRBJ2-5	TRBD2
CATSRDVKGGADYGYTF	TGTGCCACCAGCAGAGATGTGAAAGGGGGCGCGGACTATGGCTACACCTTC	NA	TRBV15	17	TRBJ1-2	TRBD1
CASRPGQGSQPQHF	TGTGCCAGCAGGCCCGGACAGGGAAGCCAGCCCCAGCATTTT	many	TRBV6-5	14	TRBJ1-5	TRBD1
CASSGQSGYTF	TGTGCCAGCAGTGGACAGTCCGGCTACACCTTC	NA	TRBV6-1	11	TRBJ1-2	NA
CASSTRGGADYEQYF	TGTGCCAGCAGCACTAGGGGAGGGGCTGACTACGAGCAGTACTTC	few	TRBV5-4	15	TRBJ2-7	TRBD2
CASSWGGDTEAFF	TGTGCCAGCAGTTGGGGGGGGGACACTGAAGCTTTCTTT	NA	TRBV25-1	13	TRBJ1-1	NA
CASSSSGTAGYRAEAFF	TGTGCCAGCAGTAGCTCCGGGACAGCCGGCTATCGCGCTGAAGCTTTCTTT	NA	TRBV27	17	TRBJ1-1	TRBD1
CASRQEFNQPQHF	TGTGCCAGCAGGCAGGAATTCAATCAGCCCCAGCATTTT	NA	TRBV2	13	TRBJ1-5	NA
CASSYYRGTEAFF	TGTGCCAGCAGCTACTACAGGGGCACTGAAGCTTTCTTT	NA	TRBV5-1	13	TRBJ1-1	TRBD1
CASSATGMLLYEQYF	TGTGCCAGCAGTGCGACAGGGATGTTGCTATACGAGCAGTACTTC	once	TRBV6-1	15	TRBJ2-7	TRBD1
CASSVGPWETSGGGDTQYF	TGTGCCAGCAGCGTAGGGCCGTGGGAGACTAGCGGGGGGGGAGATACGCAGTATTTT	NA	TRBV9	19	TRBJ2-3	TRBD2
CASSQGSGDRGYYGYTF	TGCGCCAGCAGCCAGGGTTCCGGGGACAGGGGATACTATGGCTACACCTTC	few	TRBV4-1	17	TRBJ1-2	TRBD1
CASSQQGPGGYTF	TGTGCCAGCAGCCAACAGGGCCCTGGTGGCTACACCTTC	NA	TRBV6-5	13	TRBJ1-2	NA
CASSLGQGHTEAFF	TGCGCCAGCAGCTTGGGACAGGGGCACACTGAAGCTTTCTTT	NA	TRBV5-1	14	TRBJ1-1	TRBD1
CAWAGTGKETQYF	TGTGCCTGGGCCGGGACAGGGAAAGAGACCCAGTACTTC	NA	TRBV30	13	TRBJ2-5	TRBD1
CASSLSLASSYNEQFF	TGTGCCAGCAGCCTGTCGCTAGCGAGCTCCTACAATGAGCAGTTCTTC	NA	TRBV11-2	16	TRBJ2-1	NA
CASSLVGGVGGGYTF	TGTGCCAGCAGCTTGGTCGGGGGTGTAGGCGGGGGCTACACCTTC	NA	TRBV5-6	15	TRBJ1-2	NA
CASSSQGLMNTEAFF	TGCGCCAGCAGCTCACAGGGGTTAATGAACACTGAAGCTTTCTTT	NA	TRBV5-1	15	TRBJ1-1	TRBD1
CASSARGTYEQYF	TGTGCCAGTAGTGCCAGGGGGACCTACGAGCAGTACTTC	many	TRBV19	13	TRBJ2-7	TRBD1
CASSQEGAGLAGENEQYF	TGCGCCAGCAGCCAAGAGGGGGCCGGACTAGCGGGAGAGAACGAGCAGTACTTC	NA	TRBV4-1	18	TRBJ2-7	TRBD2
CASSPPQAEQYF	TGTGCCAGCTCTCCTCCACAGGCCGAGCAGTACTTC	NA	TRBV18	12	TRBJ2-7	NA
CASSLVRQQGVGGYNEQFF	TGTGCCAGCAGCTTAGTTCGACAACAGGGGGTAGGGGGCTACAATGAGCAGTTCTTC	NA	TRBV7-2	19	TRBJ2-1	TRBD1
CASSSTPDRAYEQYF	TGTGCCAGCAGCTCGACCCCGGACAGAGCCTACGAGCAGTACTTC	NA	TRBV7-3	15	TRBJ2-7	NA
CASTPPTGYEQYF	TGTGCCAGCACCCCCCCGACAGGGTACGAGCAGTACTTC	NA	TRBV6-5	13	TRBJ2-7	TRBD1
CASSSQGARTEAFF	TGTGCCAGCAGCTCACAGGGGGCGCGTACTGAAGCTTTCTTT	once	TRBV7-3	14	TRBJ1-1	TRBD1
CASSPGGVANTGELFF	TGTGCCAGCAGCCCGGGGGGGGTCGCGAACACCGGGGAGCTGTTTTTT	NA	TRBV6-4	16	TRBJ2-2	TRBD2
CASSLPYRGGEAFF	TGTGCCAGCAGCTTACCGTACAGGGGAGGAGAAGCTTTCTTT	few	TRBV7-8	14	TRBJ1-1	TRBD1
CASSPRTGSNQPQHF	TGCGCCAGCAGCCCGAGGACGGGGAGCAATCAGCCCCAGCATTTT	NA	TRBV5-1	15	TRBJ1-5	NA
CASTSVQGAQGSPLHF	TGTGCCAGCACCTCGGTCCAGGGGGCGCAGGGATCACCCCTCCACTTT	NA	TRBV6-6	16	TRBJ1-6	TRBD1
CASSLMPGTAYEQYF	TGTGCCAGCAGCTTAATGCCAGGGACTGCCTACGAGCAGTACTTC	NA	TRBV7-3	15	TRBJ2-7	NA
CASSLGASRETQYF	TGTGCCAGCAGCTTAGGGGCAAGTCGAGAGACCCAGTACTTC	NA	TRBV11-1	14	TRBJ2-5	NA
CASSSRTSGGPTQYF	TGTGCCAGCAGTTCCAGGACTAGCGGGGGGCCGACCCAGTACTTC	NA	TRBV6-5	15	TRBJ2-5	TRBD2